This TCR beta chain was observed in a study of regulatory T cells in long-lasting Graves disease. The TCR beta library used iRepertoire HTBI primers with Arm-PCR amplification of CDR3. Each CDR3 protein gets one entry after TCRdb re-called the multiplex PCR reads with MiXCR. The sample has 550,000 to 650,000 distinct CDR3 sequences; about 16% are singletons. The sample's time point: newly diagnosed GD, antithyroid drugs for less than 3 months. RNA extracted from PBMCs served as the sequencing template. Trimming pared 3 bases from V and 1 base from J, leaving 15 bases between. There are 15 residues in the CDR3. CDR1 and CDR2 from the germline V gene are GTSNPN and SVGIG (reference sequence). This clonotype was detected a few times. These data are also associated with another study on T cells in Graves' hyperthyroidism and ophthalmopathy. Turning to that study: An initial round of RT-PCR targeting the TCR CDR3 relied on the HTBI primer set.

This TCR derives from a man younger than 30 with Graves disease. This specimen was peripheral blood mononuclear cells (PBMCs), taken at new diagnosis, from a patient treated with antithyroid drugs. The J gene is TRBJ1-1, the V gene TRBV30; weak D call: TRBD1 (5 bases). The CDR3 coding sequence is TGTGCCTGGAGCTCGATACACGGGGGGAACACTGAAGCTTTCTTT. Its translation is CAWSSIHGGNTEAFF.